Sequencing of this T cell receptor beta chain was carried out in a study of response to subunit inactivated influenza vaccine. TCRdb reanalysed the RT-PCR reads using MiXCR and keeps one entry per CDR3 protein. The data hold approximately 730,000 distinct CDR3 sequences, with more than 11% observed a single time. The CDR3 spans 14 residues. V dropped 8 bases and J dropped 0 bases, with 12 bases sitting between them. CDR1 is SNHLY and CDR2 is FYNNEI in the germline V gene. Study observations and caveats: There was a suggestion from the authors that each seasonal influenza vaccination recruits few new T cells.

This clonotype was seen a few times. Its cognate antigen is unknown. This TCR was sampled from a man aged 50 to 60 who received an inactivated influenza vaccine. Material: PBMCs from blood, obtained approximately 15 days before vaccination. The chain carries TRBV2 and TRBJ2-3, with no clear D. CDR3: CASSQTPSTDTQYF. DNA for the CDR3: TGTGCCAGCTCTCAAACGCCCAGCACAGATACGCAGTATTTT.